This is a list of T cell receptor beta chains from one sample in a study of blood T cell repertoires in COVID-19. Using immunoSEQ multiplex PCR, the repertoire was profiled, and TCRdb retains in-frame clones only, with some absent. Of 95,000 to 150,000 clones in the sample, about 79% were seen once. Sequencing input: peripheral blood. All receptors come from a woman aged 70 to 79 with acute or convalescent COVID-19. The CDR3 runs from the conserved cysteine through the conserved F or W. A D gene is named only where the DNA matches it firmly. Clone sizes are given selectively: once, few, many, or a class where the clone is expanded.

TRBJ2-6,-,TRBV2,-,CATQGQTSGANVLTF,TGTGCCACCCAAGGACAGACCTCTGGGGCCAACGTCCTGACTTTC
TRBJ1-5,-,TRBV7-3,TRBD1,CASSIDRGQPQHF,TGTGCCAGCAGCATTGACAGGGGTCAGCCCCAGCATTTT
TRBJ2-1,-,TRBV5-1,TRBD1,CASSLWDRGDEQFF,TGCGCCAGCAGCTTGTGGGACAGGGGCGATGAGCAGTTCTTC
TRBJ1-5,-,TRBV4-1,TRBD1,CASSHAGTVNQPQHF,TGCGCCAGCAGCCACGCTGGGACAGTCAATCAGCCCCAGCATTTT
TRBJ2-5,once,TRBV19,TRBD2,CASSPQRGFQETQYF,TGTGCCAGTAGTCCCCAGCGGGGGTTCCAAGAGACCCAGTACTTC
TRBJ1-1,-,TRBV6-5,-,CASKGRVTEAFF,TGTGCCAGCAAGGGCAGGGTCACTGAAGCTTTCTTT
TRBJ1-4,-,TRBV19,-,CASSNTGFETKLFF,TGTGCCAGTAGTAATACCGGGTTCGAGACAAAACTGTTTTTT
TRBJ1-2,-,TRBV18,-,CASSPQAGATNYGYTF,TGTGCCAGCTCACCACAGGCAGGGGCTACTAACTATGGCTACACCTTC
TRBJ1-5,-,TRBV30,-,CAWSEGADQPQHF,TGTGCCTGGAGTGAGGGAGCAGACCAGCCCCAGCATTTT
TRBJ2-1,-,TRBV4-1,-,CASSLRPWGENEQFF,TGCGCCAGCAGCCTAAGGCCGTGGGGGGAGAATGAGCAGTTCTTC
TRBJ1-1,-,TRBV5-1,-,CASSSIDTNTEAFF,TGCGCCAGCAGCTCCATTGACACGAACACTGAAGCTTTCTTT
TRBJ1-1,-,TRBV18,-,CASSPNSVPVNTEAFF,TGTGCCAGCTCACCTAATTCGGTCCCCGTGAACACTGAAGCTTTCTTT
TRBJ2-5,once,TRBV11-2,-,CASSPTRGSPETQYF,TGTGCCAGCAGCCCTACACGGGGGTCTCCAGAGACCCAGTACTTC
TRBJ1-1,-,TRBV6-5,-,CASSWDREGTEAFF,TGTGCCAGCAGCTGGGATCGGGAAGGAACTGAAGCTTTCTTT
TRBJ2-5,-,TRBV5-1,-,CASSTTVDETQYF,TGCGCCAGCAGCACGACAGTGGACGAGACCCAGTACTTC
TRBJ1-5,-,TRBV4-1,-,CASSQDQEEWQPQHF,TGCGCCAGCAGCCAAGATCAAGAAGAGTGGCAGCCCCAGCATTTT
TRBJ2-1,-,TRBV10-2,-,CASYRDWGWEQFF,TGCGCCAGTTACCGGGACTGGGGGTGGGAGCAGTTCTTC
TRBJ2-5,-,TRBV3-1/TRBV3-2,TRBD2,CASSPGTSGGREFQETQYF,TGTGCCAGCAGCCCCGGGACTAGCGGGGGCCGGGAGTTTCAAGAGACCCAGTACTTC
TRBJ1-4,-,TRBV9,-,CASTQGPFATNEKLFF,TGTGCCAGCACCCAGGGGCCCTTCGCAACTAATGAAAAACTGTTTTTT
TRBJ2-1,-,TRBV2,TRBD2,CASRLAGSSYNEQFF,TGTGCCAGCAGATTAGCGGGGAGCTCCTACAATGAGCAGTTCTTC
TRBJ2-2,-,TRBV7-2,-,CASSLDWNTGELFF,TGTGCCAGCAGCTTAGACTGGAACACCGGGGAGCTGTTTTTT
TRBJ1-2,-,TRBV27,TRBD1,CASSLRGREGYTF,TGTGCCAGCAGCCTCAGGGGGAGAGAAGGCTACACCTTC
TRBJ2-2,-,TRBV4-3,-,CASSQERVAGELFF,TGCGCCAGCAGCCAGGAGAGGGTGGCCGGGGAGCTGTTTTTT
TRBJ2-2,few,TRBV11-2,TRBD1,CASRTGTNTGELFF,TGTGCCAGCAGGACAGGGACGAACACCGGGGAGCTGTTTTTT
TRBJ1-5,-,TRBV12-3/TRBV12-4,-,CASSTGQWQPQHF,TGTGCCAGCAGTACCGGACAATGGCAGCCCCAGCATTTT
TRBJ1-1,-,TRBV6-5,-,CASKGVTGMNTEAFF,TGTGCCAGCAAGGGAGTGACAGGAATGAACACTGAAGCTTTCTTT
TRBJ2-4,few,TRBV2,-,CASTGRIGSIQYF,TGTGCCAGCACGGGTCGAATCGGGAGCATTCAGTACTTC
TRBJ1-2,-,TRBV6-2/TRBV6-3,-,CASSYGAIGYGYTF,TGTGCCAGCAGTTACGGTGCGATCGGGTACGGCTACACCTTC
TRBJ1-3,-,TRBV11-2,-,CASSIDRNTIYF,TGTGCCAGCAGCATCGACAGAAACACCATATATTTT
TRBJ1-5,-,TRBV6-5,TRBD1,CASSYSGQGNQPQHF,TGTGCCAGCAGTTACTCGGGACAGGGTAATCAGCCCCAGCATTTT
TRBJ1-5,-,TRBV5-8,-,CASSLASQPQHF,TGTGCCAGCAGCTTGGCGAGTCAGCCCCAGCATTTT
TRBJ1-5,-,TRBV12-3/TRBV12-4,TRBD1,CATRGQNNQPQHF,TGTGCCACCCGGGGACAGAACAATCAGCCCCAGCATTTT
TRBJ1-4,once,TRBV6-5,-,CASSYGGTSNEKLFF,TGTGCCAGCAGTTACGGCGGGACGTCTAATGAAAAACTGTTTTTT
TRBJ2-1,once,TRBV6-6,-,CASSYFAGAPTNEQFF,TGTGCCAGCAGTTACTTCGCGGGGGCCCCTACAAATGAGCAGTTCTTC
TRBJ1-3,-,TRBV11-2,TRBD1,CASSLWTGAGNTIYF,TGTGCCAGCAGCTTGTGGACAGGGGCTGGAAACACCATATATTTT
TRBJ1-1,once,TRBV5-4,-,CASSSGGGKTEAFF,TGTGCCAGCAGCAGTGGGGGGGGGAAGACTGAAGCTTTCTTT
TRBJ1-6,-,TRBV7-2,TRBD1,CASSPRTGGSNSPLHF,TGTGCCAGCAGCCCTCGGACAGGGGGCTCTAATTCACCCCTCCACTTT
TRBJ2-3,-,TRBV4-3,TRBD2,CASSQFWAGGASDTQYF,TGCGCCAGCAGCCAATTTTGGGCGGGGGGGGCGTCAGATACGCAGTATTTT
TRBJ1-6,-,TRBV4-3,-,CASSQVRHRAESYNSPLHF,TGCGCCAGCAGCCAAGTCAGGCACAGGGCGGAGTCCTATAATTCACCCCTCCACTTT
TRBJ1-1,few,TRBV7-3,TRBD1,CASSPTGAGYTEAFF,TGTGCCAGCAGCCCGACAGGGGCCGGGTACACTGAAGCTTTCTTT
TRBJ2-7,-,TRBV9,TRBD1,CASSPGQGSSYEQYF,TGTGCCAGCAGCCCCGGACAGGGTTCCTCCTACGAGCAGTACTTC
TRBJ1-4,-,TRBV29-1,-,CSVVERSRLFF,TGCAGCGTTGTCGAGAGGTCGAGGCTGTTTTTT